The 22 T cell receptor beta chains below were found in one sample sequenced in a study of OX40 agonist ivuxolimab in advanced cancers. Assay used: immunoSEQ multiplex PCR; TCRdb lists only in-frame clones, some missing. The sample includes about 68,000 clones, 65% to 85% of them seen just once. The specimen was CD4+ or CD8+ T cells sorted from blood, collected in a trial of the OX40 agonist ivuxolimab. These receptor sequences come from an adult with an advanced solid tumor such as melanoma, head and neck, liver or kidney cancer.

The rearrangement links TRBV30 to TRBJ2-1; D may be TRBD2 (6 bases). The V gene lost 4 bases and the J gene lost 9 bases, with 19 bases spanning the gap. CDR1 and CDR2 from the germline V gene are GTSNPN and SVGIG (reference sequence). This CDR3 contains 14 residues. The CDR3 is CAWNPRRMEGEQFF. For the CDR3, the DNA is TGTGCCTGGAACCCCAGGCGGATGGAGGGTGAGCAGTTCTTC. The full variable domain, with the rest looked up from reference TRBV30 and TRBJ2-1, is SQTIHQWPATLVQPVGSPLSLECTVEGTSNPNLYWYRQAAGRGLQLLFYSVGIGQISSEVPQNLSASRPQDRQFILSSKKLLLSDSGFYLCAWNPRRMEGEQFFGPGTRLTVL.

This clone turned up a few times. The rearrangement uses TRBV2 and TRBJ1-5; D gene uncertain. This CDR3 is 13 amino acids long. The germline gives CDR1 SNHLY, CDR2 FYNNEI. Trimming cost V 6 bases and J 4 bases, with 10 bases left between them. DNA for the CDR3: TGTGCCAGCAGCCGTGGGGAGAATCAGCCCCAGCATTTT. Translated: CASSRGENQPQHF.

This rearrangement joins TRBV18 to TRBJ2-1, with a tentative D call TRBD2 (6 bases). CDR1 and CDR2 (germline): KGHSH, LQKENI. Trimming stripped 2 bases from V and 6 bases from J, with 8 bases between. The CDR3 covers 13 residues. CDR3 amino acids: CASSPYGSNEQFF. The CDR3 nucleotides read TGTGCCAGCTCACCATACGGGAGCAATGAGCAGTTCTTC.

V usage is TRBV12-2 and J usage is TRBJ1-5; the D call in the table, TRBD1, was not verified against the DNA. TRBV12-2 is marked as a pseudogene. The CDR3 is 17 amino acids. CDR3 coding DNA: TGTGCAAGTCGCTTAGGGAGGGGGCGTAAAGGCAATCAGCCCCAGCATTTT. This sequence encodes CASRLGRGRKGNQPQHF.

The chain is built from TRBV30 and TRBJ2-3; D remains unclear. Trimming took off 5 bases at V and 0 bases at J, with 15 bases between the two ends. The CDR3 is 15 amino acids. The germline V gene has CDR1 GTSNPN and CDR2 SVGIG (reference sequence). The CDR3 is CAWLDYRLSTDTQYF. The CDR3 region has the DNA TGTGCCTGGCTAGATTACCGTCTTAGCACAGATACGCAGTATTTT.

This rearrangement joins TRBV6-5 to TRBJ1-3; no definite D call. The CDR3 sequence is 14 residues long. V was pared by 7 bases and J by 2 bases, with 12 bases between. In germline, CDR1 is MNHEY, CDR2 SVGAGI. CDR3 in amino acids: CASIGVSTGNTIYF. In DNA, the CDR3 is TGTGCCAGCATAGGTGTGTCAACTGGAAACACCATATATTTT.

This clone was picked up one time. This chain joins TRBV9 and TRBJ2-3; tentatively, D is TRBD2 (6 bases). Trimming left V 0 bases short and J 6 bases short, with 11 bases between. Germline CDR1 reads SGDLS; CDR2 reads YYNGEE. This CDR3 has 14 amino acids. The CDR3 region is CASSVGGGADTQYF. CDR3 nucleotides: TGTGCCAGCAGCGTAGGAGGAGGGGCGGATACGCAGTATTTT.

The chain uses TRBV27 and TRBJ2-1; D gene uncertain. Trimming stripped 3 bases from V and 7 bases from J, with 7 bases between. The germline CDR1 and CDR2 sequences are MNHEY and SMNVEV (reference sequence). The CDR3 is 12 residues long. CDR3 loop: CASSLDGNEQFF. CDR3 DNA: TGTGCCAGCAGTTTGGATGGAAATGAGCAGTTCTTC.

The CDR3 here is CASSSGYENYGYTF. Here the CDR3 DNA reads TGTGCCAGCAGTTCGGGGTATGAGAACTATGGCTACACCTTC. V and J are TRBV25-1 and TRBJ1-2, with unresolved D. V was trimmed by 5 bases and J by 2 bases, leaving 12 bases between them. Per germline, CDR1 MGHDK and CDR2 SYGVNS. CDR3 size: 14 residues.

The chain joins TRBV2 to TRBJ2-3; 8 bases agree with TRBD1. With 5 bases clipped from V and 1 base from J, the junction kept 5 bases outside the gene matches. The CDR3 runs 15 residues. Germline V CDR1 and CDR2: SNHLY, FYNNEI. The chain's CDR3 is CASSFQGARTDTQYF. The CDR3 region has the DNA TGTGCCAGCAGTTTTCAGGGGGCCCGCACAGATACGCAGTATTTT.

V is TRBV29-1 and J is TRBJ2-1; 11 bases map to TRBD1. CDR1 and CDR2 (germline): SQVTM, ANQGSEA. This CDR3 is 13 amino acids long. Trimming took 3 bases from V and 9 from J; bases not matched to a gene: 4. The CDR3 spells CSVDLDRGPEQFF. The CDR3 nucleotides are TGCAGCGTTGACCTGGACAGGGGGCCTGAGCAGTTCTTC.

V is TRBV6-1 and J is TRBJ2-5, with D perhaps assigned TRBD1 or TRBD2 (6 bases each). The CDR3 is 13 residues long. Trimming took 6 bases from V and 4 from J, leaving 12 bases between them. Germline V gene data show CDR1 as MNHNS and CDR2 as SASEGT. Here the CDR3 DNA reads TGTGCCAGCAGACTACAGGGAGGAGAGACCCAGTACTTC. This codes for CASRLQGGETQYF.

The chain has TRBV2 and TRBJ2-1, with a weak D call TRBD2 (5 bases). Between the trimmed V and J ends, which lost 5 bases and 4 bases, there was a span of 9 bases. Germline assignment: CDR1 SNHLY and CDR2 FYNNEI. This CDR3 has 13 amino acids. CDR3 nucleotides: TGTGCCAGCAGTCCGGACTTATACAATGAGCAGTTCTTC. It codes for CASSPDLYNEQFF.

CDR3 DNA: TGTGCCAGCAGCTTAGACTTGGGACAAGGAAACACCATATATTTT. Its protein product is CASSLDLGQGNTIYF. The rearrangement joins TRBV13 to TRBJ1-3; tentative D call: TRBD1 (6 bases). Trimming cost V 1 base and J 4 bases, with 11 bases left between them. Per germline, CDR1 PRHDT and CDR2 FYEKMQ (reference sequence). The CDR3 consists of 15 residues.

The rearrangement links TRBV4-3 to TRBJ1-4; 9 nucleotides match TRBD1. V was pared by 0 bases and J by 8 bases, with 4 bases of the junction left unmatched. The V gene's germline CDR1 is LGHNA and CDR2 YSLEER. This CDR3 is built from 15 residues. This CDR3 is CASSQERDRDEKLFF. The CDR3 DNA is TGCGCCAGCAGCCAAGAACGGGACAGGGACGAAAAACTGTTTTTT.

The chain combines TRBV5-1 with TRBJ1-3, with 7 bases aligning to TRBD1. The CDR3 has 14 amino acids. The germline CDR1 and CDR2 sequences are SGHRS and YFSETQ. Germline trimming cut 4 bases from V and 2 bases from J; bases unmatched to any gene: 3. CDR3 bases: TGCGCCAGCAGCCCAACAGGGGCTGGAAACACCATATATTTT. This encodes CASSPTGAGNTIYF.

The V and J genes are TRBV6-6 and TRBJ2-4; 11 nucleotides agree with TRBD1. The junction had 5 bases not matched to a gene; V was cut back by 5 bases and J by 8 bases. The CDR3 loop spans 14 amino acids. Germline CDR1 MNHNY, CDR2 SVGAGI (reference sequence). DNA of the CDR3: TGTGCCAGCAGTCAGGGACAGGGGGTGTACATTCAGTACTTC. Protein product: CASSQGQGVYIQYF.

As concerns this clone: At one end the junction does not follow the germline gene, possibly because of a read error. CDR3 amino acids: CASSLASGPQGTQYF. In DNA form, the CDR3 reads TGTGCCAGCAGCTTAGCCTCCGGGCCCCAAGGGACCCAGTACTTC. V usage is TRBV7-9 and J usage is TRBJ2-5; no reliable D call. The CDR3 spans 15 residues. CDR1 is SEHNR and CDR2 is FQNEAQ in the germline V gene (reference sequence).

The rearrangement joins TRBV7-3 to TRBJ1-1; no clear D. V lost 5 bases and J 4 bases, leaving 14 bases between the germline ends. Germline CDR1 and CDR2: SGHTA and FQGTGA. This CDR3 has 14 amino acids. CDR3 bases: TGTGCCAGCAGCACGACCGCCAAGGGCACTGAAGCTTTCTTT. Residues: CASSTTAKGTEAFF.

This clone was seen a handful of times. The chain joins TRBV27 to TRBJ2-3, with TRBD2 matching over 12 bases. The CDR3 runs to 20 residues. With V trimmed by 4 bases and J by 5 bases, 19 bases remained unmatched. Germline CDR1 and CDR2: MNHEY and SMNVEV (reference sequence). The CDR3 DNA reads as TGTGCCAGCAGTTACGGACAGAACAGACTAGCGGGAGAGGGGATAGATACGCAGTATTTT. Amino acids: CASSYGQNRLAGEGIDTQYF.

The J gene is TRBJ2-1, the V gene TRBV15, with unresolved D. V lost 5 bases to trimming and J lost 7 bases, with 9 bases between them. CDR1 and CDR2 (germline): LNHNV, YYDKDF (reference sequence). The CDR3 length is 12 residues. The CDR3 here is CATSQNRNEQFF. The CDR3 nucleotides are TGTGCCACCAGCCAAAACCGAAATGAGCAGTTCTTC.

This chain connects TRBV9 to TRBJ2-7; possibly TRBD1 for D (5 bases). The CDR3 sequence is 15 residues long. The ends were cut back, 4 bases at V and 3 bases at J, with 17 bases in the middle. CDR1 and CDR2 (germline): SGDLS, YYNGEE. The CDR3 nucleotides are TGTGCCAGCAGCCCAGCCACAGGCAGCTTCTACGAGCAGTACTTC. Encoded protein: CASSPATGSFYEQYF.